This T cell receptor (beta chain) was captured by sequencing in a study of blood T cells in healthy people across ages. A sample-barcoded 5' primer and a J-beta primer mix were used in a second PCR of roughly 7 to 11 cycles. TCRdb called the 5' RACE reads again in MiXCR, with one record for every CDR3 protein. Here the sample spans about 2 million distinct CDR3 sequences, around 48% being singletons. V gave up 6 bases and J gave up 0 bases; unmatched junction bases: 10. Germline-derived CDR1 and CDR2 are MNHEY and SMNVEV (reference sequence). The CDR3 spans 19 residues. This TCR derives from a woman aged 40 to 55 in good health. The V call is TRBV27, the J call TRBJ2-1; 14 positions agree with TRBD2. Sequenced material: blood. This CDR3 is CASSIGLAGGPSSYNEQFF. DNA of the CDR3: TGTGCCAGCAGCATAGGACTAGCGGGGGGCCCGAGCTCCTACAATGAGCAGTTCTTC.